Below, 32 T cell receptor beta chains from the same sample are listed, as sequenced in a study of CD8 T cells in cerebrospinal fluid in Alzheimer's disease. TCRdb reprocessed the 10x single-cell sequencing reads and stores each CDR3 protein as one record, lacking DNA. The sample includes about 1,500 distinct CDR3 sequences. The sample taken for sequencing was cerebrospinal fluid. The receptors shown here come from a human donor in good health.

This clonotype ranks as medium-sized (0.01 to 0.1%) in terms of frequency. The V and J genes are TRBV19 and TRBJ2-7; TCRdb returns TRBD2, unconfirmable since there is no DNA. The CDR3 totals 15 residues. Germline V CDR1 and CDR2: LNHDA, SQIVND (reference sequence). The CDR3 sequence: CASSIGGTYSYEQYF.

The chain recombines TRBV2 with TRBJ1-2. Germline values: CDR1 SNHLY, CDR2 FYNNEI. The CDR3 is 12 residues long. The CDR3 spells CASSGDNYGYTF.

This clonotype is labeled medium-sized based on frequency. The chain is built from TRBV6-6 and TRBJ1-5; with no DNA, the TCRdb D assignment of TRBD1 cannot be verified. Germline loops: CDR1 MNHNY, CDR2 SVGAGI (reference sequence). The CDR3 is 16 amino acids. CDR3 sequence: CASSFPQGYRNQPQHF.

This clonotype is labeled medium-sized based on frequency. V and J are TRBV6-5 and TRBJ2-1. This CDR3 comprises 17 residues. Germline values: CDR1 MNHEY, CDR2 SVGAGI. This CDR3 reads CASSYFQLFTSYNEQFF.

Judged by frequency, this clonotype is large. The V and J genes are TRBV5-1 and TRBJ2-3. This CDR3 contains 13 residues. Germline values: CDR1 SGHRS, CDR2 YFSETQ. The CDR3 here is CASTYWGTDTQYF.

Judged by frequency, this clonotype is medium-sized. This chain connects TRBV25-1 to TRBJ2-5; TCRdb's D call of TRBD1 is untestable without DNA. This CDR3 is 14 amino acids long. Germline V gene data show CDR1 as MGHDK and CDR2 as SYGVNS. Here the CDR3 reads CASSELGQGGAQYF.

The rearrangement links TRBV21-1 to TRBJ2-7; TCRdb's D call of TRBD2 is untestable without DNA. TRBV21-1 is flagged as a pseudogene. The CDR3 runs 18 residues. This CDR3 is CASSKEEKRGETTYEQYF.

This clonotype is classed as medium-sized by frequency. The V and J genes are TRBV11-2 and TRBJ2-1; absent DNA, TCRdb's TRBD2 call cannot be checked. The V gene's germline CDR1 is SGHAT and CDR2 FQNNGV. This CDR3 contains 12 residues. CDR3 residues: CASSASGGVQFF. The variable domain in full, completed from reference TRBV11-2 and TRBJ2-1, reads EAGVAQSPRYKIIEKRQSVAFWCNPISGHATLYWYQQILGQGPKLLIQFQNNGVVDDSQLPKDRFSAERLKGVDSTLKIQPAKLEDSAVYLCASSASGGVQFFGPGTRLTVL.

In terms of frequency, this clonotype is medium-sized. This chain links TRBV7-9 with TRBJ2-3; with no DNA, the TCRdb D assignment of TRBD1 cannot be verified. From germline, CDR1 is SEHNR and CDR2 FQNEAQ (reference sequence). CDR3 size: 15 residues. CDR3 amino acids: CASSVVPGQGGTQYF.

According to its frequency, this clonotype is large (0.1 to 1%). CDR3: CASRSSGGSYNEQFF. The chain uses TRBV7-2 and TRBJ2-1; TCRdb's D gene call, TRBD2, goes unchecked for lack of DNA. The CDR3 is made up of 15 amino acids. Germline V CDR1 and CDR2: SGHTA, FQGNSA.

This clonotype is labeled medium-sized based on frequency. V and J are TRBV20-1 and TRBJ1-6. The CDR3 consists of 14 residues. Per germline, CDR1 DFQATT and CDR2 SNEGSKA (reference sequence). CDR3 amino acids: CSARKAQTNSPLHF.

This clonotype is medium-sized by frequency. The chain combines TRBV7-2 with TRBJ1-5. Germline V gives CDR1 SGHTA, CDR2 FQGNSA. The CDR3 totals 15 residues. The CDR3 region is CASSLEVEVYQPQHF. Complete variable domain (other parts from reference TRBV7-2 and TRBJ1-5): GAGVSQSPSNKVTEKGKDVELRCDPISGHTALYWYRQSLGQGLEFLIYFQGNSAPDKSGLPSDRFSAERTGGSVSTLTIQRTQQEDSAVYLCASSLEVEVYQPQHFGDGTRLSIL.

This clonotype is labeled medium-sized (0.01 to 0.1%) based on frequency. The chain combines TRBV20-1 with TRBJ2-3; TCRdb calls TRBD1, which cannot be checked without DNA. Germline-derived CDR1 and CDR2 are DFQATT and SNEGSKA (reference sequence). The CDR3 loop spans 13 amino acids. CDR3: CSATLGITDTQYF.

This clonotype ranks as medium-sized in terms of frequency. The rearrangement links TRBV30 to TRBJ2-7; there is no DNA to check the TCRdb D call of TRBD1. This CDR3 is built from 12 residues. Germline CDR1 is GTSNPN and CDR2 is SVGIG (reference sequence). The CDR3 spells CAWSVKGDRQYF.

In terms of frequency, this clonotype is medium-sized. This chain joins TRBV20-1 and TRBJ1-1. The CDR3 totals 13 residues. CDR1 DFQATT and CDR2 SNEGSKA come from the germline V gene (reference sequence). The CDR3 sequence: CSARDQSPTEAFF.

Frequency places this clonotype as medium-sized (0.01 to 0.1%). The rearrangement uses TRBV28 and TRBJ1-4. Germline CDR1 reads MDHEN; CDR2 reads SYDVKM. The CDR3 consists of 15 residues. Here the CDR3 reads CASSYSGRGNEKLFF.

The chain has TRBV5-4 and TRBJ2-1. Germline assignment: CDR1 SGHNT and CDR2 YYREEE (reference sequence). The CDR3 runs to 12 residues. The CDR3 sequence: CASSLGVNEQFF.

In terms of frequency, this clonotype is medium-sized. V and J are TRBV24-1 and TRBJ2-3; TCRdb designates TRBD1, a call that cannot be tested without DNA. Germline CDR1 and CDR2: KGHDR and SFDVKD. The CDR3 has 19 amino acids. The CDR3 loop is CATSDSGTGDSLDTDTQYF.

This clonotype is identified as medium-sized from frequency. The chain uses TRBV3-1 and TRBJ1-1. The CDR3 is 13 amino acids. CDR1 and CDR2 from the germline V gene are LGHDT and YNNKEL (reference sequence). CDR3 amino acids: CASSQDPNTEAFF.

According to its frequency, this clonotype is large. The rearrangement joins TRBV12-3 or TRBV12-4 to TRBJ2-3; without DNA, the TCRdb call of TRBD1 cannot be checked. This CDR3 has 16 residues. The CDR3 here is CASSIDRRPSPPVLYF.

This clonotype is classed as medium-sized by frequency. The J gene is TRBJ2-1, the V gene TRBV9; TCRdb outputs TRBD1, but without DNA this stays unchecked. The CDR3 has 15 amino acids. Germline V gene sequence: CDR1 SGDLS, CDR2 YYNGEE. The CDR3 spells CASSARPYTGNEQFF.

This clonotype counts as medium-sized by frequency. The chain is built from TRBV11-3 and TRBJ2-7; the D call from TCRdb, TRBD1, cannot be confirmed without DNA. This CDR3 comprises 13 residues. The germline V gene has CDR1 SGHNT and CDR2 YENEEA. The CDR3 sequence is CASSSVTGSEQYF. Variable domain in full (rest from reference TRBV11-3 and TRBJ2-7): EAGVVQSPRYKIIEKKQPVAFWCNPISGHNTLYWYLQNLGQGPELLIRYENEEAVDDSQLPKDRFSAERLKGVDSTLKIQPAELGDSAVYLCASSSVTGSEQYFGPGTRLTVT.

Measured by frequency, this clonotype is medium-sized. CDR3 sequence reads: CASSIRTGGYIQYF. The gene calls are TRBV28 and TRBJ2-4; the D gene TCRdb calls, TRBD1, cannot be checked with no DNA. From germline, CDR1 is MDHEN and CDR2 SYDVKM. This CDR3 is 14 amino acids long.

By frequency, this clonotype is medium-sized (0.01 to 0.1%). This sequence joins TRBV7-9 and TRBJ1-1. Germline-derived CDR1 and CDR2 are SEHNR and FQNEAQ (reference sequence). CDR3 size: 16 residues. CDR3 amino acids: CASSHTMGGGGTEAFF.

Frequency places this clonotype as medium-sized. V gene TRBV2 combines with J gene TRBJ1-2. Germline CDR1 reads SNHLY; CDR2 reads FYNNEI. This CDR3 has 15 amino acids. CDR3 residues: CASSEGLQGFYGYTF.

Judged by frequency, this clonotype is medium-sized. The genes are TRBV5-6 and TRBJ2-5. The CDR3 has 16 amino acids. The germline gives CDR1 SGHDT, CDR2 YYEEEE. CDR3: CASSSVFGVQRETQYF.

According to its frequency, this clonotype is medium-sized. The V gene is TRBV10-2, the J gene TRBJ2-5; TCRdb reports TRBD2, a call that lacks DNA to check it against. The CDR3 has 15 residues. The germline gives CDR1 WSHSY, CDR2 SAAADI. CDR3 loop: CASSRLAGPQETQYF.

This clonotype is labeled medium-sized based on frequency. CDR3 region: CASSVVGGQSGELFF. The chain couples TRBV9 to TRBJ2-2; TCRdb reports TRBD1, a call that lacks DNA to check it against. Germline V gives CDR1 SGDLS, CDR2 YYNGEE. The CDR3 is 15 amino acids.

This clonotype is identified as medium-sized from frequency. This CDR3 reads CASSYPKAGVYEKLFF. The chain has TRBV6-6 and TRBJ1-4; the D gene TCRdb calls, TRBD1, cannot be checked with no DNA. The CDR3 extends over 16 amino acids. The germline gives CDR1 MNHNY, CDR2 SVGAGI (reference sequence).

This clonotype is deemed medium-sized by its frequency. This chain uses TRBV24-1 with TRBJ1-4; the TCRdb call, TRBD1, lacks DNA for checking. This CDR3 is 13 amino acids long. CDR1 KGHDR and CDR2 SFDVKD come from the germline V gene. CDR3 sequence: CATSRRANEKLFF.

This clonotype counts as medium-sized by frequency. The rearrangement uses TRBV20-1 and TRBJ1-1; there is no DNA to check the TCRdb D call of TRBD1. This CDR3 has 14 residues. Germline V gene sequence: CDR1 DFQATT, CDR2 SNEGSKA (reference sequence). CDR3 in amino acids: CSVERGAAGTEAFF.

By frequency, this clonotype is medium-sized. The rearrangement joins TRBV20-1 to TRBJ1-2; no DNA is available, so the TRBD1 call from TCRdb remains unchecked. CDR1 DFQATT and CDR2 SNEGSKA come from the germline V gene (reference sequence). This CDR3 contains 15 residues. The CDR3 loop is CSARDGQGVVGGYTF.